This T cell receptor beta chain derives from a study of Ad26.COV2.S vaccination and SARS-CoV-2 variants. Study-level background: Administration of Ad26.COV2.S was intramuscular, either once or twice 56 days apart.

Treatment specified: around 19 received Ad26.COV2.S at low or high dose, single or two shots; roughly 5 received placebo; per-sample allocation not given. Material that was analyzed had been drawn on day 63 after the first vaccine or placebo injection. An adult of 18-55 years in Boston served as donor. Details on this clone: The antigen is not known.

Germline loops: CDR1 SGHTS, CDR2 YDEGEE. Unmatched junction bases numbered 8, after V lost 2 bases and J lost 4 bases. The length of the CDR3 is 15 residues. General study results and limits: With respect to non-spike TCR breadth, vaccine and placebo recipients were similar.

Produced via immunoSEQ multiplex PCR; TCRdb's table is partial and in-frame only. The sample has hundreds of thousands of clones; around 89% are singletons. The material was peripheral blood, obtained in a trial of Ad26.COV2.S vaccine versus placebo. V and J are TRBV5-8 and TRBJ2-7; 8 bases are shared with TRBD2. The TCR originated in a person between 18 and 65 years old who received the Ad26.COV2.S COVID-19 vaccine or a placebo. CDR3 in DNA: TGTGCCAGCAGCTTATCCGGGACTAGTGGTTACGAGCAGTACTTC. This encodes CASSLSGTSGYEQYF.